This T cell receptor beta chain was captured by sequencing in a study of control samples from healthy donors and cancer patients. Clones were read by immunoSEQ multiplex PCR, and TCRdb kept only the in-frame ones, dropping some. The table records about 40,000 clones, 80% to 95% of them present only once. Per the germline V gene, CDR1 is LNHDA and CDR2 is SQIVND (reference sequence). The ends were cut back, 5 bases at V and 5 bases at J, with 9 bases in the middle. CDR3 size: 12 residues. Sequencing was performed on blood. The receptor comes from a woman aged 45 to 65 in good health. The V gene is TRBV19, the J gene TRBJ1-2, with D tentatively TRBD1 (5 bases). The CDR3 nucleotides read TGTGCCAGTAGTCGGGGGAGTTATGGCTACACCTTC. This translates into CASSRGSYGYTF. Complete variable domain (other parts from reference TRBV19 and TRBJ1-2): DGGITQSPKYLFRKEGQNVTLSCEQNLNHDAMYWYRQDPGQGLRLIYYSQIVNDFQKGDIAEGYSVSREKKESFPLTVTSAQKNPTAFYLCASSRGSYGYTFGSGTRLTVV.